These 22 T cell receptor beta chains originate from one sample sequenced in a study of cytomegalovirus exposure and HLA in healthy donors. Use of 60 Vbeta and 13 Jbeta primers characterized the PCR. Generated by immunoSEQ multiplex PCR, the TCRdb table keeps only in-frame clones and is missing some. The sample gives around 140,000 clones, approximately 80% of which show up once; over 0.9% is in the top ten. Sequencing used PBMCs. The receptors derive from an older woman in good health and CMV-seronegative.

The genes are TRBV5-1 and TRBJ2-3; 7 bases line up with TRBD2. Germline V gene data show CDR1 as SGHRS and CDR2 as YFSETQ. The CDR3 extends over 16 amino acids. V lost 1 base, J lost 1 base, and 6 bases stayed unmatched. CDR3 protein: CASSLIVGGGTDTQYF. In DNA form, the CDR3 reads TGCGCCAGCAGCTTGATTGTGGGGGGGGGCACAGATACGCAGTATTTT.

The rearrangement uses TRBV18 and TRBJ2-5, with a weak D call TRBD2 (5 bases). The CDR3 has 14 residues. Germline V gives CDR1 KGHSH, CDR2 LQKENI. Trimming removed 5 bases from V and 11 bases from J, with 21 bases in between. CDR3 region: CASSSQSGVGEQYF. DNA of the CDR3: TGTGCCAGCTCATCTCAGTCCGGGGTCGGAGAGCAGTACTTC.

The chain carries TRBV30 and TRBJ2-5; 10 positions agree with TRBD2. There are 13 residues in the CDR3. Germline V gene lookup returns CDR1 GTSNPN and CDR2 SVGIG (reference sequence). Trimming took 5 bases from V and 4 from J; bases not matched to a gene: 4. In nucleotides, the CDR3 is TGTGCCTGGGGGATAGCGGGGGGAGAGACCCAGTACTTC. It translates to CAWGIAGGETQYF.

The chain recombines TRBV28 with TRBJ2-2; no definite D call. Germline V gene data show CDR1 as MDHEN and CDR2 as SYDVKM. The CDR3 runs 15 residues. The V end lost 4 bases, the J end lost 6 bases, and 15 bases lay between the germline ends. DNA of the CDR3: TGTGCCAGCAGTTCCCGGTTAATAGTACCCGGGGAGCTGTTTTTT. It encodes CASSSRLIVPGELFF.

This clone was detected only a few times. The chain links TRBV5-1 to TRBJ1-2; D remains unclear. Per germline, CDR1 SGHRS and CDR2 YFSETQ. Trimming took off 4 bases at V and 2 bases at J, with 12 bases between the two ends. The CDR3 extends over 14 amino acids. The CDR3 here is CASSPSGGNYGYTF. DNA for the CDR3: TGCGCCAGCAGCCCCTCGGGCGGGAACTATGGCTACACCTTC. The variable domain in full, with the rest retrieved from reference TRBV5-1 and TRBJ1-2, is KAGVTQTPRYLIKTRGQQVTLSCSPISGHRSVSWYQQTPGQGLQFLFEYFSETQRNKGNFPGRFSGRQFSNSRSEMNVSTLELGDSALYLCASSPSGGNYGYTFGSGTRLTVV.

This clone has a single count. The CDR3 sequence is CASSLVGLNTEAFF. The CDR3 bases are TGCGCCAGCAGCTTGGTCGGTCTAAACACTGAAGCTTTCTTT. V is TRBV5-1 and J is TRBJ1-1; D is undetermined. Trimming shortened V by 0 bases and J by 2 bases, and 8 bases separated the two germline ends. Germline V lookup: CDR1 SGHRS, CDR2 YFSETQ. The CDR3 length is 14 residues.

The CDR3: CASSWTSGRGGELFF. CDR3 coding DNA: TGCGCCAGCAGCTGGACTAGCGGGAGGGGCGGGGAGCTGTTTTTT. The V call is TRBV4-1, the J call TRBJ2-2; 15 bases map to TRBD2. CDR1 MGHRA and CDR2 YSYEKL come from the germline V gene. With 5 bases clipped from V and 7 bases from J, the junction kept 2 bases outside the gene matches. The CDR3 length is 15 residues.

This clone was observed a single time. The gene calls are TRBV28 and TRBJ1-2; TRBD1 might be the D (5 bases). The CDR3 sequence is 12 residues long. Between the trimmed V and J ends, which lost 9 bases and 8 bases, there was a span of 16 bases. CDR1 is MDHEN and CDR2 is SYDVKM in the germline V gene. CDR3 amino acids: CASTDAGRGYTF. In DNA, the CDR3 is TGTGCCAGTACGGACGCGGGACGGGGCTACACCTTC.

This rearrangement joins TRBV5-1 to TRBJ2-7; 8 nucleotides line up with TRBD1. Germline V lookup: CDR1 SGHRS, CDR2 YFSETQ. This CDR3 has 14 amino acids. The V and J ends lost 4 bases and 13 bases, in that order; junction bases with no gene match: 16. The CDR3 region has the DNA TGCGCCAGCAGCCGAGGACAGGGTGGGATCGGGGGATACTTC. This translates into CASSRGQGGIGGYF.

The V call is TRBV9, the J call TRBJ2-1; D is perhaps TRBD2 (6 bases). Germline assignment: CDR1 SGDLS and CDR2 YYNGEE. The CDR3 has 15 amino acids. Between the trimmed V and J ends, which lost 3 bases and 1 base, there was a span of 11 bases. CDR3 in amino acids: CASSAEGLSYNEQFF. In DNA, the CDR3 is TGTGCCAGCAGCGCAGAGGGACTTTCCTACAATGAGCAGTTCTTC.

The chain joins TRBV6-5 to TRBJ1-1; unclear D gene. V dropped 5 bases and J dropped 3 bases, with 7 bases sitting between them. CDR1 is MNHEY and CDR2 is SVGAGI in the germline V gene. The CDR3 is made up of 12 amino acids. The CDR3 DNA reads TGTGCCAGCAGTGGCCGGGACACTGAAGCTTTCTTT. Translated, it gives CASSGRDTEAFF.

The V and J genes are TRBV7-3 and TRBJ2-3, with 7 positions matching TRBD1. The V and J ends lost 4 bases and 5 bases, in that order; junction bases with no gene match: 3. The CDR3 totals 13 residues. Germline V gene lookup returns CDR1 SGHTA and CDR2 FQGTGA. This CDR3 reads CASSSTGVDTQYF. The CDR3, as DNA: TGTGCCAGCAGCTCCACAGGGGTAGATACGCAGTATTTT.

The CDR3 spells CASSLMREYGYTF. CDR3 DNA: TGCGCCAGCAGCTTGATGAGAGAGTATGGCTACACCTTC. This chain joins TRBV5-1 and TRBJ1-2; D is unresolved. The CDR3 length is 13 residues. CDR1 is SGHRS and CDR2 is YFSETQ in the germline V gene. Trimming stripped 1 base from V and 5 bases from J, with 9 bases between.

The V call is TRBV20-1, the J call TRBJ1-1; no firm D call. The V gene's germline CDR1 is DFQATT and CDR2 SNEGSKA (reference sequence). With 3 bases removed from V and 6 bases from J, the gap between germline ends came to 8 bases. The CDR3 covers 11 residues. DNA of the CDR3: TGCAGTGCTAGTCCAGGCCCTGAAGCTTTCTTT. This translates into CSASPGPEAFF.

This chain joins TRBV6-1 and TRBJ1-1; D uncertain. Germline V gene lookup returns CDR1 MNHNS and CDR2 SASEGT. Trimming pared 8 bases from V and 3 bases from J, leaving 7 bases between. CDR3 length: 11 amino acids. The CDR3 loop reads CASRGHTEAFF. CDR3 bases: TGTGCCAGCCGCGGGCACACTGAAGCTTTCTTT.

DNA of the CDR3: TGTGCCAGCTCCCCTTTCGGAAACACCATATATTTT. Residues: CASSPFGNTIYF. This chain links TRBV18 with TRBJ1-3; no reliable D call. CDR1 KGHSH and CDR2 LQKENI come from the germline V gene. The CDR3 length is 12 residues. V dropped 6 bases and J dropped 4 bases, with 7 bases sitting between them.

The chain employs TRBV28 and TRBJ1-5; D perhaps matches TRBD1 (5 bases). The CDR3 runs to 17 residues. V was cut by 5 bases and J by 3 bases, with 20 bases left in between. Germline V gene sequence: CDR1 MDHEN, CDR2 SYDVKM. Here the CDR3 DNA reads TGTGCCAGCAGTCCGCGGGGGAAGGGATACCCCAATCAGCCCCAGCATTTT. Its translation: CASSPRGKGYPNQPQHF.

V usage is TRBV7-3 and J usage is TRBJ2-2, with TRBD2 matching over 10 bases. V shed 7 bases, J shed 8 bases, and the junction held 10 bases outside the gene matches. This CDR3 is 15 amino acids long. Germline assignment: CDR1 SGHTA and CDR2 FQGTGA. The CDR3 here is CASTTSGATEGELFF. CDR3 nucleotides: TGTGCCAGCACCACTAGCGGGGCAACGGAGGGGGAGCTGTTTTTT.

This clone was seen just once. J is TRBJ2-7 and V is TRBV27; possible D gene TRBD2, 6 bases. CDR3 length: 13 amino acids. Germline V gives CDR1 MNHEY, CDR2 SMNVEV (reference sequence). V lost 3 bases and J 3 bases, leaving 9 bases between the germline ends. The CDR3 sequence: CASSLGRDYEQYF. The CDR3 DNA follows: TGTGCCAGCAGTTTGGGGCGGGACTACGAGCAGTACTTC.

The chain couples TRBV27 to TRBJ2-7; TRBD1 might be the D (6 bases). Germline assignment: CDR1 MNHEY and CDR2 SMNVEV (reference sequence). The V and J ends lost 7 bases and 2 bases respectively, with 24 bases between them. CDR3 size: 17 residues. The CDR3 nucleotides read TGTGCCAGCAAGTTGGGTGGGTCGACAGGTGATACCTACGAGCAGTACTTC. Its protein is CASKLGGSTGDTYEQYF.

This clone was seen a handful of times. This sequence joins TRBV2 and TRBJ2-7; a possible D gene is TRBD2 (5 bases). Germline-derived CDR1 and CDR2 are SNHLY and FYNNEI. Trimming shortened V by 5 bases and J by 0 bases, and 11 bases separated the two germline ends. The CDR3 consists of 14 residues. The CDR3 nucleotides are TGTGCCAGCAGTACCGCCGGGAACTCCTACGAGCAGTACTTC. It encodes CASSTAGNSYEQYF.

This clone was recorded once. For the CDR3, the DNA is TGTGCCAGTAGCCGACAGGGGAGCTCCTACGAGCAGTACTTC. Translating gives CASSRQGSSYEQYF. V is TRBV19 and J is TRBJ2-7, with 8 nucleotides matching TRBD1. Germline loops: CDR1 LNHDA, CDR2 SQIVND (reference sequence). The CDR3 runs to 14 residues. The V segment lost 6 bases and the J segment 0 bases; nucleotides outside the gene matches: 4.